This T cell receptor beta chain was recorded in a study of blood T cell repertoires in COVID-19 (TCRdb year 2020). Concerning the study at large: Collaborator samples came from the United States, Italy and Spain and covered acute and convalescent phases of COVID-19. The repertoires were made available in a free public database intended to serve as a resource for research on the immune response to SARS-CoV-2. The dataset comprised deeply sampled blood TCRbeta repertoires from subjects exposed to, actively infected with, or recovered from COVID-19. Nearly every sample came with metadata listing a de-identified subject ID, COVID-19 status, age in years and sex. Where available, HLA class I and class II types were obtained from metadata supplied by the sample provider rather than from assay-based typing. Samples were obtained from the ongoing ImmuneRACE study (first 160 participants) and from about 1,300 subjects provided by 6 global collaborators. The prospective study material was composed of cDNA or gDNA derived from T cells, B-cell-depleted T cells, or PBMCs. Here is what the overall study found, with its caveats: The amount of clinical and demographic metadata varied by source and participant and was provided uncurated.

About this clone: What antigen it recognizes has not been identified. One base away there is no much larger clone; base qualities are not given.

TCRbeta CDR3 regions were amplified from genomic DNA by means of the immunoSEQ Assay, a bias-controlled multiplex PCR. The paper's processing steps were these. Nucleated cell counts per sample were estimated from amplification of reference gene primers within the assay. To quantify the absolute abundance of each unique TCRbeta CDR3 rearrangement, sequence reads were collapsed and filtered. For each sample, productive Simpson clonality was calculated by taking the square root of Simpson's diversity index across productive rearrangements. TCRdb retrieved this table from immuneACCESS and kept in-frame rearrangements only. Not all clones are present; in checked studies, unresolved V genes account for under half, and no reason is known for the remainder. The DNA gave D and trimming, while V, J and clone size come from that table. The sample includes 150,000 to 200,000 clones, with roughly 83% observed a single time. About 7% of the sample belongs to the ten largest clones.

One collaborating source in Seattle enrolled patients during active infection and followed them longitudinally through the course of disease. Collaborating institutions collected whole blood in K2EDTA tubes following their own protocols. For TCRbeta analysis, collaborators shipped samples as frozen whole blood, isolated PBMCs, or DNA extracted from either of those sample types. The receptor comes from a woman aged 40 to 55 with COVID-19, enrolled during active disease. The specimen sequenced was peripheral blood.

The CDR3 region reads CASSSASREAFF. The DNA is as follows: TGTGCCAGCAGCTCCGCCTCCCGGGAAGCTTTCTTT. The chain joins TRBV6-5 to TRBJ1-1; no confident D gene assignment can be made. Per the germline V gene, MNHEY is the CDR1 and SVGAGI is the CDR2. V gives up 6 bases and J gives up 8 bases, and the segment between their germline ends measures 13 bases. From its cysteine to its phenylalanine, the CDR3 spans 12 amino acids. Only CDR3 DNA is held: 36 bases, read in frame from base 1.